Included here is one TCR beta chain sequence, with context. The V segment lost 8 bases and the J segment 8 bases; nucleotides outside the gene matches: 13. The germline CDR1 and CDR2 sequences are KGHDR and SFDVKD. This CDR3 comprises 16 residues. This sample was included in a study of blood T cell repertoires in COVID-19. About the study: Whether acute or convalescent, the COVID-19 samples came from the United States, Italy and Spain.

Under the authors' procedure: Cell counts per sample came from amplifying reference gene primers. Clones were read by immunoSEQ multiplex PCR, and TCRdb kept only the in-frame ones, dropping some. That table is the source of V, J and clone size, and D and trimming were worked out from the DNA. The data contain more than 300,000 clones, about 90% of them seen just once; the ten biggest clones take up about 10%. This sequence joins TRBV24-1 and TRBJ2-1; 11 positions match TRBD1. Sequenced sample: peripheral blood. This clonotype was sampled from a woman aged 30 to 39 with COVID-19, enrolled during active disease. This CDR3 is CATKPSVGQGGDEQFF. The CDR3 DNA sequence: TGTGCCACCAAGCCGAGTGTGGGACAGGGGGGGGATGAGCAGTTCTTC.